Listed below are T cell receptor beta chains from one sample, sequenced in a study of blood T cell repertoires in COVID-19. This table comes from immunoSEQ multiplex PCR, and its TCRdb copy is limited to in-frame clones, with some not included. Here the sample spans a few hundred thousand clones, approximately 88% being singletons. The sequenced sample consisted of peripheral blood. The receptors derive from a woman between 45 and 60 years old with active or convalescent COVID-19. CDR3s include the opening cysteine and the closing phenylalanine or tryptophan. A D gene is named only where the DNA matches it firmly. The size entry is marked missing in some rows and otherwise reads once, few, many or a size class.

DNA: TGTGCCAGCAGCTTAGGGGAAGGGGCAGATACGCAGTATTTT
CDR3: CASSLGEGADTQYF
size: NA
V: TRBV5-6
D: NA
J: TRBJ2-3

DNA: TGTGCCAGCAGCTTAGTCGGGCGGGGCTACGAGCAGTACTTC
CDR3: CASSLVGRGYEQYF
size: NA
V: TRBV7-2
D: NA
J: TRBJ2-7

DNA: TGTGCCAGCAGTGAAGTGGGGGCCCAAGGCTGGGATACGCAGTATTTT
CDR3: CASSEVGAQGWDTQYF
size: NA
V: TRBV6-1
D: NA
J: TRBJ2-3

DNA: TGTGCCAGCAGCCGGGAGACTAGCGGAGCTAGTTCACTGACCCAGTACTTC
CDR3: CASSRETSGASSLTQYF
size: NA
V: TRBV4-2
D: TRBD2
J: TRBJ2-5

DNA: TGCGCCAGCAGCTTAACAGGCTCTGGGGCCAACGTCCTGACTTTC
CDR3: CASSLTGSGANVLTF
size: NA
V: TRBV5-1
D: NA
J: TRBJ2-6

DNA: TGTGCCAGCAGCTTAGCGGGACAGGGGACCTACGAGCAGTACTTC
CDR3: CASSLAGQGTYEQYF
size: NA
V: TRBV7-9
D: TRBD1
J: TRBJ2-7

DNA: TGTGCCAGCTCACCCGGGACAGCGAACACTGAAGCTTTCTTT
CDR3: CASSPGTANTEAFF
size: NA
V: TRBV18
D: TRBD1
J: TRBJ1-1

DNA: TGTGCCTGGAGACGACTTGTCGGTTCACCCCTCCACTTT
CDR3: CAWRRLVGSPLHF
size: NA
V: TRBV30
D: NA
J: TRBJ1-6

DNA: TGTGCCAGCAGCGAGGGACTAGCGGGAGAGGTGCAGTACTTC
CDR3: CASSEGLAGEVQYF
size: few
V: TRBV11-3
D: TRBD2
J: TRBJ2-7

DNA: TGTGCCAGCAGCTTACGGGAGGGCGAGCAGTACTTC
CDR3: CASSLREGEQYF
size: once
V: TRBV11-3
D: TRBD2
J: TRBJ2-7

DNA: TGTGCCAGTAGTATCAGCACCCTGTATCGGCGGGACAGGGCGACTGAAGCTTTCTTT
CDR3: CASSISTLYRRDRATEAFF
size: NA
V: TRBV19
D: TRBD1
J: TRBJ1-1

DNA: TGTGCCAGCAGCGGTAGTGGACTAGCGGGAGTCGAGCAGTTCTTC
CDR3: CASSGSGLAGVEQFF
size: NA
V: TRBV7-3
D: TRBD2
J: TRBJ2-1

DNA: TGCAGCGTTCGGGGTGGCTATGGCTACACCTTC
CDR3: CSVRGGYGYTF
size: NA
V: TRBV29-1
D: NA
J: TRBJ1-2

DNA: TGCGCCAGCAGCTTGGGTGGGACAGTGAACACTGAAGCTTTCTTT
CDR3: CASSLGGTVNTEAFF
size: NA
V: TRBV5-1
D: TRBD1
J: TRBJ1-1

DNA: TGTGCCAGCAGCCAGGGGGACTACGAGCAGTACTTC
CDR3: CASSQGDYEQYF
size: NA
V: TRBV5-6
D: TRBD1
J: TRBJ2-7

DNA: TGTGCCAGCAGCTTAACTTCTGGGGCCAACGTCCTGACTTTC
CDR3: CASSLTSGANVLTF
size: NA
V: TRBV25-1
D: NA
J: TRBJ2-6

DNA: TGTGCCAGCAGCTTAGCCCCTAGATCGGTAGGCGAGCAGTACTTC
CDR3: CASSLAPRSVGEQYF
size: NA
V: TRBV7-2
D: NA
J: TRBJ2-7

DNA: TGTGCCAGCTCACCACCGGGCGGGGCCGGGGAGACCCAGTACTTC
CDR3: CASSPPGGAGETQYF
size: NA
V: TRBV18
D: NA
J: TRBJ2-5

DNA: TGTGCCAGCAGCGAGGGGGATCGACAGCCCCAGCATTTT
CDR3: CASSEGDRQPQHF
size: NA
V: TRBV9
D: NA
J: TRBJ1-5

DNA: TGTGCCAGCAGTGGATCCGGGTCCCCCTCTGGAAACACCATATATTTT
CDR3: CASSGSGSPSGNTIYF
size: NA
V: TRBV25-1
D: NA
J: TRBJ1-3

DNA: TGTGCCAGCAGTTTTCAGCGGGCCTTAGACTACACCTTC
CDR3: CASSFQRALDYTF
size: NA
V: TRBV28
D: NA
J: TRBJ1-2

DNA: TGTGCCAGCAGCTCGACGGGAAGCGGGACCCGCTCAGATACGCAGTATTTT
CDR3: CASSSTGSGTRSDTQYF
size: NA
V: TRBV7-9
D: TRBD2
J: TRBJ2-3

DNA: TGTGCCACCAGCACGGTGTCTGGGGCCAACGTCCTGACTTTC
CDR3: CATSTVSGANVLTF
size: NA
V: TRBV15
D: NA
J: TRBJ2-6

DNA: TGTGCCAGCAGTTTCCGGGGCACAGATACGCAGTATTTT
CDR3: CASSFRGTDTQYF
size: NA
V: TRBV27
D: NA
J: TRBJ2-3

DNA: TGTGCCAGCAGTTTGAGGGACTCCCTATATTTT
CDR3: CASSLRDSLYF
size: NA
V: TRBV12-3/TRBV12-4
D: NA
J: TRBJ1-3

DNA: TGTGCCAGCAGCTTATCAATCACTGAAGCTTTCTTT
CDR3: CASSLSITEAFF
size: NA
V: TRBV7-2
D: NA
J: TRBJ1-1

DNA: TGTGCCAGTACCGGGACAGGGAGCGGAAACACCATATATTTT
CDR3: CASTGTGSGNTIYF
size: NA
V: TRBV19
D: TRBD1
J: TRBJ1-3

DNA: TGTGCCAGCAGCCATCTGGGGAGTGACGAGCAGTACTTC
CDR3: CASSHLGSDEQYF
size: NA
V: TRBV14
D: NA
J: TRBJ2-7

DNA: TGTGCCAGCAGCTTAGGCTTGCCGAGCTCCTATAATTCACCCCTCCACTTT
CDR3: CASSLGLPSSYNSPLHF
size: NA
V: TRBV13
D: NA
J: TRBJ1-6

DNA: TGTGCCAGCAGTTATCTGGGACAGGTCAACTTTTCCTACGAGCAGTACTTC
CDR3: CASSYLGQVNFSYEQYF
size: NA
V: TRBV6-2/TRBV6-3
D: TRBD1
J: TRBJ2-7

DNA: TGTGCCAGCAGCCTTTTGGACAGGTCTGCCTACGAGCAGTACTTC
CDR3: CASSLLDRSAYEQYF
size: NA
V: TRBV14
D: TRBD1
J: TRBJ2-7

DNA: TGTGCCAGCAGTTCCTCCCGACTAGCGGGAGTTAGCTCCTACGAGCAGTACTTC
CDR3: CASSSSRLAGVSSYEQYF
size: NA
V: TRBV27
D: TRBD2
J: TRBJ2-7

DNA: TGTGCCAGCAGCTTACAGGGGGCATTTAGGAACACTGAAGCTTTCTTT
CDR3: CASSLQGAFRNTEAFF
size: NA
V: TRBV7-2
D: TRBD1
J: TRBJ1-1

DNA: TGTGCCAGCAGCCAAGGGAGATCGGGTGGCTACACCTTC
CDR3: CASSQGRSGGYTF
size: NA
V: TRBV14
D: NA
J: TRBJ1-2

DNA: TGTGCCAGCAGACCGACAGGGGGCCTAAGAGAAAAACTGTTTTTT
CDR3: CASRPTGGLREKLFF
size: NA
V: TRBV9
D: TRBD1
J: TRBJ1-4

DNA: TGTGCCAGCAGCCAAGTTGCGGATACTAACTATGGCTACACCTTC
CDR3: CASSQVADTNYGYTF
size: NA
V: TRBV4-2
D: NA
J: TRBJ1-2

DNA: TGTGCCAGCAGCCCTACAGGGGTTCAAGGAAACACCATATATTTT
CDR3: CASSPTGVQGNTIYF
size: NA
V: TRBV3-1/TRBV3-2
D: TRBD1
J: TRBJ1-3

DNA: TGTGCCAGCAGCCTGCAACGGGGATGGGAGACCCAGTACTTC
CDR3: CASSLQRGWETQYF
size: NA
V: TRBV7-2
D: NA
J: TRBJ2-5

DNA: TGTGCCAGCAGTTTTTCAGCGTTAGGGAACACTGAAGCTTTCTTT
CDR3: CASSFSALGNTEAFF
size: once
V: TRBV27
D: NA
J: TRBJ1-1

DNA: TGTGCCAGCAGCCCCCGAAAGCGGGAGTCGAACACCGGGGAGCTGTTTTTT
CDR3: CASSPRKRESNTGELFF
size: NA
V: TRBV4-2
D: TRBD2
J: TRBJ2-2

DNA: TGTGCCAGCAGCTTACGATCGGGGGGCTCCGGGGCCAACGTCCTGACTTTC
CDR3: CASSLRSGGSGANVLTF
size: once
V: TRBV7-3
D: NA
J: TRBJ2-6

DNA: TGTGCCAGCTCACCTCGGGACAGGGTCGCCGGGGAGCTGTTTTTT
CDR3: CASSPRDRVAGELFF
size: once
V: TRBV18
D: TRBD1
J: TRBJ2-2

DNA: TGTGCCAGTAGTATAGTGGGCACAGTCTATGGCTACACCTTC
CDR3: CASSIVGTVYGYTF
size: NA
V: TRBV19
D: NA
J: TRBJ1-2

DNA: TGCAGCGTTGCCGGGACAGCGAGTGAAGCTTTCTTT
CDR3: CSVAGTASEAFF
size: NA
V: TRBV29-1
D: TRBD1
J: TRBJ1-1

DNA: TGCGCCAGCAGCCCGACCGGGACAGGGTCAGAGACCCAGTACTTC
CDR3: CASSPTGTGSETQYF
size: NA
V: TRBV5-1
D: TRBD1
J: TRBJ2-5

DNA: TGTGCCAGCAACGCGCGGACAGGGGATGACTATGGCTACACCTTC
CDR3: CASNARTGDDYGYTF
size: NA
V: TRBV21-1
D: NA
J: TRBJ1-2

DNA: TGTGCCAGCAGCCAACTTCTGGGGAGCCTAGCCAAAAACATTCAGTACTTC
CDR3: CASSQLLGSLAKNIQYF
size: few
V: TRBV27
D: NA
J: TRBJ2-4

DNA: TGTGCCAGCTCACCTATACAATGGACAGGGGTGAACGCCGGGGAGCTGTTTTTT
CDR3: CASSPIQWTGVNAGELFF
size: NA
V: TRBV18
D: TRBD1
J: TRBJ2-2

DNA: TGTGCCTGGGGGGAGACAGGGCGTGGCACTGAAGCTTTCTTT
CDR3: CAWGETGRGTEAFF
size: NA
V: TRBV30
D: TRBD1
J: TRBJ1-1

DNA: TGCGCCAGCAGCTTGAGGACAGGGGCGACTTACTATGGCTACACCTTC
CDR3: CASSLRTGATYYGYTF
size: NA
V: TRBV5-1
D: TRBD1
J: TRBJ1-2

DNA: TGTGCCAGCAGAATTATTTATGGCGCTTTCTTT
CDR3: CASRIIYGAFF
size: NA
V: TRBV2
D: NA
J: TRBJ1-1

DNA: TGTGCCTGGAGTGGGGGCGGGGGCAAGGATAACACCATATATTTT
CDR3: CAWSGGGGKDNTIYF
size: NA
V: TRBV30
D: NA
J: TRBJ1-3

DNA: TGTGCCAGCAGCTCCCCGGGTGGTTCGAGCAATCAGCCCCAGCATTTT
CDR3: CASSSPGGSSNQPQHF
size: NA
V: TRBV7-2
D: NA
J: TRBJ1-5